Following are 16 T cell receptor beta chains from one sample sequenced in a study of cytomegalovirus exposure and HLA in healthy donors (dated by TCRdb to 2015 to 2018). Libraries came from the immunoSEQ multiplex PCR assay. The multiplex PCR relied on a mix of 60 forward primers for TCR Vbeta segments and 13 reverse primers for TCR Jbeta segments. What TCRdb holds here is the immuneACCESS table cut down to in-frame rearrangements. Part of the clones is not present; checked against another copy, under half of the missing clones reflect an unresolved V gene, and the others are unexplained. This sample is represented by 150,000 to 200,000 clones; 70% to 85% of them were singletons. Roughly 1.5% of the sample rests with the top ten. Sequencing was performed on PBMCs. The origin of the receptors is a man younger than 30 in good health and CMV-seronegative.

This clone was observed a handful of times. The rearrangement joins TRBV6-1 to TRBJ1-1; 7 bases agree with TRBD1. This CDR3 spans 14 amino acids. V dropped 6 bases and J dropped 0; count of bases not matched to a gene: 4. Germline V gene sequence: CDR1 MNHNS, CDR2 SASEGT. CDR3 coding DNA: TGTGCCAGCAGCTTGACAGGGTTGAACACTGAAGCTTTCTTT. Translation gives CASSLTGLNTEAFF.

The chain couples TRBV5-5 to TRBJ2-2; D gene unclear. Germline CDR1 reads SGHKS; CDR2 reads YYEKEE (reference sequence). Trimming removed 3 bases from V and 2 bases from J, with 11 bases in between. This CDR3 has 15 residues. This CDR3 reads CASSSLGHNTGELFF. CDR3 sequence (DNA): TGTGCCAGCAGCTCCCTTGGGCATAACACCGGGGAGCTGTTTTTT.

This chain joins TRBV4-3 and TRBJ2-3, with D uncertain. The V gene's germline CDR1 is LGHNA and CDR2 YSLEER. Trimming pared 2 bases from V and 5 bases from J, leaving 2 bases between. This CDR3 is 11 amino acids long. CDR3 amino acids: CASSQQDTQYF. The CDR3 coding sequence is TGCGCCAGCAGCCAACAAGATACGCAGTATTTT.

J is TRBJ2-2 and V is TRBV6-6, with D perhaps matching TRBD1 (6 bases). Looked up from germline, CDR1 is MNHNY and CDR2 is SVGAGI (reference sequence). Trimming took off 2 bases at V and 7 bases at J, with 8 bases between the two ends. The CDR3 is 13 residues long. The CDR3 DNA reads as TGTGCCAGCAGTTACAGGGGGTTCGGGGAGCTGTTTTTT. Translated, it gives CASSYRGFGELFF.

The CDR3 region is CATSRDQRQETQYF. CDR3 sequence (DNA): TGTGCCACCAGCAGAGATCAGAGGCAAGAGACCCAGTACTTC. The genes are TRBV15 and TRBJ2-5; D gene unclear. Trimming pared 0 bases from V and 2 bases from J, leaving 7 bases between. Germline V CDR1 and CDR2: LNHNV, YYDKDF (reference sequence). CDR3 size: 14 residues.

This chain links TRBV21-1 with TRBJ2-6; the table's D call, TRBD1, was not checked against the DNA. TRBV21-1 is deemed a pseudogene. This CDR3 comprises 18 residues. The CDR3 here is CASSRRGQGPPGANVLTF. The CDR3 nucleotides are TGTGCCAGCAGCAGGCGGGGACAGGGACCCCCTGGGGCCAACGTCCTGACTTTC.

The rearrangement uses TRBV4-1 and TRBJ2-7; TRBD2 aligns across 9 bases. J lost 2 bases, V lost 2 bases, and 4 bases had no gene match. Germline CDR1 MGHRA, CDR2 YSYEKL. This CDR3 has 15 residues. The DNA of the CDR3 is TGCGCCAGCAGCCAACTCCTAGCGGGGACCTACGAGCAGTACTTC. Its protein product is CASSQLLAGTYEQYF.

V gene TRBV30 combines with J gene TRBJ2-2; 7 bases line up with TRBD1. The CDR3 runs 14 residues. V lost 7 bases and J lost 4; bases outside the gene matches: 9. CDR1 and CDR2 from the germline V gene are GTSNPN and SVGIG (reference sequence). This CDR3 reads CAYTGTEITGELFF. In DNA, the CDR3 is TGTGCCTATACCGGGACAGAGATCACCGGGGAGCTGTTTTTT.

The rearrangement uses TRBV5-1 and TRBJ1-1, with D unresolved. V lost 4 bases and J lost 5, with 18 bases in between. CDR1 SGHRS and CDR2 YFSETQ come from the germline V gene. There are 15 residues in the CDR3. CDR3: CASSPVGEYGTEAFF. The CDR3 region has the DNA TGCGCCAGCAGCCCCGTCGGGGAGTATGGTACTGAAGCTTTCTTT.

The rearrangement joins TRBV5-5 to TRBJ2-3; D is unresolved. With 4 bases removed from V and 3 bases from J, the gap between germline ends came to 9 bases. The CDR3 sequence is 13 residues long. Per the germline V gene, CDR1 is SGHKS and CDR2 is YYEKEE (reference sequence). DNA for the CDR3: TGTGCCAGCAGCCCCACTTCTACAGATACGCAGTATTTT. Encoded protein: CASSPTSTDTQYF.

The rearrangement uses TRBV6-6 and TRBJ2-1, with unresolved D. Between the trimmed V and J ends, which lost 6 bases and 10 bases, there was a span of 13 bases. This CDR3 contains 12 residues. Germline CDR1 is MNHNY and CDR2 is SVGAGI (reference sequence). CDR3 DNA sequence: TGTGCCAGCAGCCTAGGCCCCGGAGAGCAGTTCTTC. This sequence encodes CASSLGPGEQFF.

This chain joins TRBV25-1 and TRBJ2-1; 9 bases are a match to TRBD1. This CDR3 has 16 amino acids. The germline CDR1 and CDR2 sequences are MGHDK and SYGVNS. With 1 base clipped from V and 2 bases from J, the junction kept 3 bases outside the gene matches. CDR3 sequence: CASSEWTGEAYNEQFF. For the CDR3, the DNA is TGTGCCAGCAGTGAATGGACAGGGGAGGCCTACAATGAGCAGTTCTTC.

V usage is TRBV21-1 and J usage is TRBJ1-1. TRBV21-1 is shown as a pseudogene. The CDR3 has 13 residues. The CDR3 nucleotides read TGTGCCAGCAGCTCGGGGTTAGACTCCGAAGCTTTCTTT. It encodes CASSSGLDSEAFF.

This chain connects TRBV7-8 to TRBJ2-7; D is perhaps TRBD1 (5 bases). CDR1 SGHVS and CDR2 FQNEAQ come from the germline V gene. The CDR3 length is 14 residues. V shed 1 base and J shed 3 bases, with 10 bases lying between them. The CDR3 region has the DNA TGTGCCAGCAGCTTAGTACAGGCGCACTACGAGCAGTACTTC. Amino acid sequence: CASSLVQAHYEQYF.

The sample holds one count of this clone. The chain has TRBV19 and TRBJ2-7, with a tentative D call TRBD1 (6 bases). Germline V gene data show CDR1 as LNHDA and CDR2 as SQIVND (reference sequence). The CDR3 length is 18 residues. The V and J ends lost 3 bases and 2 bases respectively, with 23 bases between them. The CDR3 reads CASSIKHARAGEAYEQYF. For the CDR3, the DNA is TGTGCCAGTAGTATCAAGCATGCACGGGCAGGGGAAGCCTACGAGCAGTACTTC.

The V and J genes are TRBV2 and TRBJ2-7; possible D gene TRBD2, 8 bases. CDR1 is SNHLY and CDR2 is FYNNEI in the germline V gene. V was cut by 7 bases and J by 2 bases, with 18 bases left in between. The CDR3 covers 15 residues. The CDR3 is CASTPGGLGAYEQYF. The DNA of the CDR3 is TGTGCCAGCACCCCAGGGGGACTAGGGGCCTACGAGCAGTACTTC.